The text below deals with one T cell receptor (beta chain). Its antigen is still unknown. This CDR3 has 14 amino acids. Germline V gives CDR1 GTSNPN, CDR2 SVGIG (reference sequence). Between the trimmed V and J ends, which lost 0 bases and 3 bases, there was a span of 9 bases. The sample is drawn from a study of OX40 agonist ivuxolimab in advanced cancers. Study as a whole: Ivuxolimab, which patients received intravenously every 2 weeks, was dosed at 0.01 to 10 mg/kg. Patients treated during dose escalation were battling hepatocellular carcinoma, melanoma, renal cell or head and neck cancer.

Method: immunoSEQ multiplex PCR; TCRdb's copy keeps in-frame clones and lacks some. The table includes tens of thousands of clones, roughly nine tenths detected once. Study-wide results and caveats: Within 6 weeks, CD4+ and CD8+ blood T cells expanded clonally at 0.1 to 3.0 mg/kg.

This sequence originates from an adult with an advanced solid tumor such as melanoma, head and neck, liver or kidney cancer. Here the sequenced sample was CD4+ or CD8+ T cells sorted from blood, taken in a trial of the OX40 agonist ivuxolimab. The chain recombines TRBV30 with TRBJ1-5, with TRBD1 as a possible D gene (5 bases). CDR3 in amino acids: CAWSVGLANQPQHF. Here the CDR3 DNA reads TGTGCCTGGAGTGTGGGACTCGCCAATCAGCCCCAGCATTTT. Together with reference TRBV30 and TRBJ1-5, the CDR3 gives the full variable domain: SQTIHQWPATLVQPVGSPLSLECTVEGTSNPNLYWYRQAAGRGLQLLFYSVGIGQISSEVPQNLSASRPQDRQFILSSKKLLLSDSGFYLCAWSVGLANQPQHFGDGTRLSIL.